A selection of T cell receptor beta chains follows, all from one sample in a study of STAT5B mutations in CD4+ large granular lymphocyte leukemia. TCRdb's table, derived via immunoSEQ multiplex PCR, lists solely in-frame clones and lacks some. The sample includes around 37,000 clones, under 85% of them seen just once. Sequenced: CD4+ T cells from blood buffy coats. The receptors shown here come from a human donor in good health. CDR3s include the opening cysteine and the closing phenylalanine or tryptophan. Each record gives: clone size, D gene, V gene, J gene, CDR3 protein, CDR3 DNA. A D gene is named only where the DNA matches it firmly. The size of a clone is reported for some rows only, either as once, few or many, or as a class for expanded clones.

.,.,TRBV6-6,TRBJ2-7,CASSYRSQSYEQYF,TGTGCCAGCAGTTACAGGTCGCAGTCCTACGAGCAGTACTTC
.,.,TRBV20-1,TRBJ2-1,CSTRGYNEQFF,TGCAGTACCAGGGGCTACAATGAGCAGTTCTTC
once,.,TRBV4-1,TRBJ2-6,CASSQGLARYSGANVLTF,TGCGCCAGCAGCCAAGGTCTTGCACGGTACTCTGGGGCCAACGTCCTGACTTTC
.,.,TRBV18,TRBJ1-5,CASSPVSSNQPQHF,TGTGCCAGCTCACCAGTGTCTTCCAATCAGCCCCAGCATTTT
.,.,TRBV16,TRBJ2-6,CASSNSGTGANVLTF,TGTGCCAGCAGCAACTCGGGCACTGGGGCCAACGTCCTGACTTTC
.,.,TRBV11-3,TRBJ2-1,CASSLDGGHYNEQFF,TGTGCCAGCAGCTTAGACGGGGGGCACTACAATGAGCAGTTCTTC
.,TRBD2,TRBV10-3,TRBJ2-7,CAISLREGADEQYF,TGTGCCATCAGCCTGCGGGAGGGGGCCGACGAGCAGTACTTC
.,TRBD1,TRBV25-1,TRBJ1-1,CASSTIDRPGGLNTEAFF,TGTGCCAGCAGTACAATTGACCGGCCAGGGGGGTTGAACACTGAAGCTTTCTTT
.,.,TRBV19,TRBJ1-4,CASSTRQGLGEKLFF,TGTGCCAGTAGTACACGACAAGGTCTGGGTGAAAAACTGTTTTTT
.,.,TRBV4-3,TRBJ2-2,CASSQGVNLNTGELFF,TGCGCCAGCAGCCAAGGAGTTAACCTGAACACCGGGGAGCTGTTTTTT